These 24 T cell receptor beta chains were all obtained from the same sample, sequenced in a study of graft-versus-host responses after intestinal transplantation. The assay was immunoSEQ multiplex PCR, and TCRdb's table has in-frame clones only and misses some. The sample records under 80,000 clones, over 80% being singletons. The sample here was PBMCs, taken 98 days after intestinal transplantation. The receptors derive from a human patient who received an intestinal transplant, so some T cells may come from the graft donor.

V gene TRBV6-5 combines with J gene TRBJ2-7, with a tentative D call TRBD1 (7 bases). Germline-derived CDR1 and CDR2 are MNHEY and SVGAGI. Deletions cut 0 bases from V and 3 bases from J, with 15 bases between. The CDR3 runs 16 residues. The CDR3 DNA reads TGTGCCAGCAGTTACTCGAGGCAGGGGGGCTTCTACGAGCAGTACTTC. This codes for CASSYSRQGGFYEQYF.

J is TRBJ2-7 and V is TRBV10-1, with D possibly being TRBD2 (5 bases). The germline V gene encodes CDR1 WNHNN and CDR2 SYGVQD (reference sequence). The CDR3 runs 13 residues. Trimming removed 8 bases from V and 0 bases from J, with 11 bases in between. The CDR3 loop reads CASDTGSSYEQYF. In DNA, the CDR3 is TGCGCCAGCGATACGGGGAGCTCCTACGAGCAGTACTTC.

CDR3 amino acids: CASSPLTSNRGIYYEQYF. The CDR3 DNA is TGTGCCAGCTCACCACTAACTAGTAACAGGGGGATTTACTACGAGCAGTACTTC. The V and J genes are TRBV18 and TRBJ2-7; TRBD1 agrees at 8 bases. This CDR3 region has 18 residues. Germline trimming cut 1 base from V and 3 bases from J; bases unmatched to any gene: 14. Germline V gene data show CDR1 as KGHSH and CDR2 as LQKENI.

The J gene is TRBJ2-5, the V gene TRBV5-4; D tentatively fits TRBD1 or TRBD2 (6 bases each). Germline V CDR1 and CDR2: SGHNT, YYREEE (reference sequence). The V gene lost 0 bases and the J gene lost 2 bases, with 8 bases spanning the gap. CDR3 length equals 14 residues. CDR3 nucleotides: TGTGCCAGCAGCTTGGGGGGGGCTCAAGAGACCCAGTACTTC. This sequence encodes CASSLGGAQETQYF. The entire variable domain, with the rest obtained from reference TRBV5-4 and TRBJ2-5, is as follows: ETGVTQSPTHLIKTRGQQVTLRCSSQSGHNTVSWYQQALGQGPQFIFQYYREEENGRGNFPPRFSGLQFPNYSSELNVNALELDDSALYLCASSLGGAQETQYFGPGTRLLVL.

This clone is a singleton in its sample. The V call is TRBV7-6, the J call TRBJ1-1; D is unresolved. V shed 4 bases and J shed 1 base, with 4 bases lying between them. The CDR3 is 12 amino acids. CDR1 is SGHVS and CDR2 is FNYEAQ in the germline V gene. The CDR3 is CASSSRNTEAFF. CDR3 nucleotides: TGTGCCAGCAGCTCACGGAACACTGAAGCTTTCTTT.

The chain links TRBV9 to TRBJ1-1; unclear D gene. The V and J ends lost 4 bases and 4 bases respectively, with 17 bases between them. CDR1 and CDR2 (germline): SGDLS, YYNGEE. The CDR3 length is 15 residues. The CDR3 sequence: CASSTHRHISTEAFF. The CDR3 DNA follows: TGTGCCAGCAGCACCCATCGACATATCAGCACTGAAGCTTTCTTT.

The CDR3 region has the DNA TGTGCCAGTAGTATGAGGGGCACCGGGGAGCTGTTTTTT. Translation gives CASSMRGTGELFF. The chain is built from TRBV19 and TRBJ2-2, with D perhaps given as TRBD1 or TRBD2 (5 bases each). The CDR3 has 13 residues. Trimming took off 3 bases at V and 4 bases at J, with 6 bases between the two ends. Germline CDR1 LNHDA, CDR2 SQIVND (reference sequence).

This chain uses TRBV2 with TRBJ2-7; D possibly corresponds to TRBD1 (7 bases). Looked up from germline, CDR1 is SNHLY and CDR2 is FYNNEI. This CDR3 is 13 amino acids long. Trimming removed 3 bases at V and 6 bases at J, with 12 bases between. CDR3 nucleotides: TGTGCCAGCAGTGATTCAGGGGGAGGCGAGCAGTACTTC. Its protein is CASSDSGGGEQYF.

The V and J genes are TRBV6-5 and TRBJ2-7; D not certain. Trimming took off 8 bases at V and 1 base at J, with 6 bases between the two ends. CDR1 and CDR2 from the germline V gene are MNHEY and SVGAGI. This CDR3 is built from 11 residues. The CDR3 region is CASGQSYEQYF. The CDR3 bases are TGTGCCAGCGGGCAGTCCTACGAGCAGTACTTC.

This clone was observed once. The V and J genes are TRBV5-1 and TRBJ2-3; D is ambiguous. The CDR3 extends over 11 amino acids. Germline lookup yields CDR1 SGHRS and CDR2 YFSETQ. Deletions cut 3 bases from V and 6 bases from J, with 5 bases between. The CDR3 loop is CASSSADTQYF. The CDR3 DNA is TGCGCCAGCAGCTCGGCCGATACGCAGTATTTT.

This chain joins TRBV19 and TRBJ1-6; 7 nucleotides match TRBD1. The CDR3 contains 14 residues. J lost 5 bases, V lost 5 bases, and 3 bases had no gene match. Germline V gives CDR1 LNHDA, CDR2 SQIVND (reference sequence). The CDR3: CASSSTGNNSPLHF. The CDR3 nucleotides read TGTGCCAGTAGTTCGACAGGGAATAATTCACCCCTCCACTTT.

The CDR3 loop is CASSDPASSYNEQFF. The CDR3 nucleotides are TGCGCCAGCAGTGACCCTGCTAGCTCCTACAATGAGCAGTTCTTC. The V call is TRBV10-2, the J call TRBJ2-1; D is uncertain. CDR1 WSHSY and CDR2 SAAADI come from the germline V gene. This CDR3 region has 15 residues. V dropped 3 bases and J dropped 0 bases, with 9 bases sitting between them.

The rearrangement links TRBV6-6 to TRBJ2-1, with 7 bases identical to TRBD2. The trim removed 4 bases at V and 7 bases at J, leaving 7 bases unmatched. The CDR3 runs 14 residues. Germline CDR1 is MNHNY and CDR2 is SVGAGI (reference sequence). The CDR3 reads CASSFLRELNEQFF. In DNA form, the CDR3 reads TGTGCCAGCAGTTTTCTGCGGGAGTTGAATGAGCAGTTCTTC.

V is TRBV6-5 and J is TRBJ2-7, with a weak D call TRBD1 (7 bases). V was cut by 2 bases and J by 2 bases, with 13 bases left in between. Germline V lookup: CDR1 MNHEY, CDR2 SVGAGI. The CDR3 is 15 amino acids. The CDR3 protein is CASSYGSGGTYEQYF. CDR3 in DNA: TGTGCCAGCAGTTACGGGTCAGGGGGGACCTACGAGCAGTACTTC.

On this clone: One end of the junction varies from germline; a read error may be responsible. The chain links TRBV15 to TRBJ2-7; 7 bases match TRBD1. The CDR3 totals 15 residues. Per germline, CDR1 LNHNV and CDR2 YYDKDF (reference sequence). Here the CDR3 reads CATSGDRVFSYEQYF. DNA of the CDR3: TGTGCCACCAGCGGAGACAGGGTATTCTCCTACGAGCAGTACTTC.

CDR3 bases: TGTGCCACCAGCAGATCGCCTAGCGGGAGCACAGATACGCAGTATTTT. Translation: CATSRSPSGSTDTQYF. The rearrangement links TRBV15 to TRBJ2-3; 8 bases match TRBD2. Germline trimming cut 2 bases from V and 0 bases from J; bases unmatched to any gene: 4. Germline V gives CDR1 LNHNV, CDR2 YYDKDF (reference sequence). The CDR3 consists of 16 residues.

This clone was counted a single time. V gene TRBV10-2 combines with J gene TRBJ2-5, with no clear D. Germline values: CDR1 WSHSY, CDR2 SAAADI. The V end lost 0 bases, the J end lost 5 bases, and 16 bases lay between the germline ends. The CDR3 has 16 amino acids. The DNA for the CDR3 is TGCGCCAGCAGTGAGTCGTGGCGGCCCCCTGATGAGACCCAGTACTTC. Protein product: CASSESWRPPDETQYF.

This chain links TRBV9 with TRBJ2-5; 8 bases map to TRBD1. Germline-derived CDR1 and CDR2 are SGDLS and YYNGEE. The CDR3 spans 16 residues. The trim removed 0 bases at V and 2 bases at J, leaving 6 bases unmatched. CDR3 in DNA: TGTGCCAGCAGCGTAGCTGTGACAGGGGAGCAAGAGACCCAGTACTTC. This gives the protein CASSVAVTGEQETQYF.

CDR3 sequence reads: CATTNRGPTNTQYF. Written as DNA, the CDR3 is TGTGCCACGACGAACAGGGGACCCACGAATACGCAGTATTTT. The chain joins TRBV10-3 to TRBJ2-3, with TRBD1 matching 7 bases. After removal of 10 bases from V and 7 bases from J, the junction contained 14 bases not matched to a gene. Germline V lookup: CDR1 ENHRY, CDR2 SYGVKD. The CDR3 loop spans 14 amino acids.

The chain links TRBV28 to TRBJ2-3; tentatively, D is TRBD2 (5 bases). The V and J ends lost 10 bases and 2 bases respectively, with 16 bases between them. Germline V gives CDR1 MDHEN, CDR2 SYDVKM. The CDR3 sequence is 14 residues long. The CDR3 reads CATKGGLPTDTQYF. The CDR3 DNA is TGTGCCACCAAAGGAGGACTCCCCACAGATACGCAGTATTTT.

This rearrangement joins TRBV10-3 to TRBJ2-7, with unresolved D. Germline lookup yields CDR1 ENHRY and CDR2 SYGVKD. V was trimmed by 0 bases and J by 0 bases, leaving 9 bases between them. The length of the CDR3 is 15 residues. The CDR3 reads CAISESADSSYEQYF. The CDR3, as DNA: TGTGCCATCAGTGAGTCGGCGGATTCCTCCTACGAGCAGTACTTC.

CDR3 region: CASSYDGTYEQYF. CDR3 in DNA: TGTGCCAGCAGTTACGACGGTACCTACGAGCAGTACTTC. The chain carries TRBV6-5 and TRBJ2-7; D is undetermined. V dropped 2 bases and J dropped 2 bases, with 7 bases sitting between them. Germline V gene data show CDR1 as MNHEY and CDR2 as SVGAGI. The CDR3 loop spans 13 amino acids.

The genes are TRBV7-2 and TRBJ2-3; weak D call: TRBD2 (5 bases). Germline values: CDR1 SGHTA, CDR2 FQGNSA. This CDR3 has 15 amino acids. Between the trimmed V and J ends, which lost 3 bases and 4 bases, there was a span of 14 bases. The CDR3 region is CASSFSTSWADTQYF. As DNA, the CDR3 is TGTGCCAGCAGCTTTTCCACTAGTTGGGCAGATACGCAGTATTTT.

V is TRBV19 and J is TRBJ1-5; tentative D call: TRBD1 (6 bases). Germline V CDR1 and CDR2: LNHDA, SQIVND (reference sequence). This CDR3 comprises 14 residues. The V end was cut by 7 bases, the J end by 6 bases, with 16 bases between. The CDR3, as DNA: TGTGCCAGTACCCTTGGGGGCGGACGTCAGCCCCAGCATTTT. It is translated as CASTLGGGRQPQHF. Combining the CDR3 with reference TRBV19 and TRBJ1-5 gives the whole variable domain DGGITQSPKYLFRKEGQNVTLSCEQNLNHDAMYWYRQDPGQGLRLIYYSQIVNDFQKGDIAEGYSVSREKKESFPLTVTSAQKNPTAFYLCASTLGGGRQPQHFGDGTRLSIL.